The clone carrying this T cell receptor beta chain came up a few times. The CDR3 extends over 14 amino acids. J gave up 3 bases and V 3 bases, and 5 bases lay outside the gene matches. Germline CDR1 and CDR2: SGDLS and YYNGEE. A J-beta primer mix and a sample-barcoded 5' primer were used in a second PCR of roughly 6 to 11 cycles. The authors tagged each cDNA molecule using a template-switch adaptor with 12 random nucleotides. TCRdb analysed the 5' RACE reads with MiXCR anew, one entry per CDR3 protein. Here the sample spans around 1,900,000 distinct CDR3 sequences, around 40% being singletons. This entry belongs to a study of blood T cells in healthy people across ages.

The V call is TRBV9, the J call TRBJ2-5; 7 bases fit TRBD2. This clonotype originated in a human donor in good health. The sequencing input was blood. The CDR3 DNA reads TGTGCCAGCAGCGAGGGAGGGACGGAAGAGACCCAGTACTTC. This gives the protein CASSEGGTEETQYF.